The rows below give T cell receptor beta chains drawn from one sample of a study of primary melanoma T cells and metastatic recurrence. Data came from immunoSEQ multiplex PCR; TCRdb stores just in-frame clones and leaves some out. The sample contains more than 90 clones, about 93% of which appear only once. The sequenced sample was melanoma tumor tissue. The receptor source for this set is a human donor with melanoma. CDR3s include the opening cysteine and the closing phenylalanine or tryptophan. The order of the fields is J gene, V gene, D gene, clone size, CDR3 length, CDR3 DNA, CDR3 protein. D genes are given only for firm matches. The size entry is marked missing in some rows and otherwise reads once, few, many or a size class.

TRBJ1-1 | TRBV6-8 | - | - | 15 | TGTGCCAGCAAGGTTGTGGACACCTTCAACACTGAAGCTTTCTTT | CASKVVDTFNTEAFF
TRBJ2-2 | TRBV5-1 | TRBD2 | - | 16 | TGCGCCAGCAGCCTCCCTAGCGGAGTTTACACCGGGGAGCTGTTTTTT | CASSLPSGVYTGELFF
TRBJ2-1 | TRBV7-4 | - | - | 14 | TGTGCCAGCAGCTTAGTATCAGGGGTGAATGAGCAGTTCTTC | CASSLVSGVNEQFF
TRBJ1-1 | TRBV19 | TRBD1 | - | 15 | TGTGCCAGTAAAAAGACCGGGACAGAGAACACTGGGGCTTTCTTT | CASKKTGTENTGAFF
TRBJ1-4 | TRBV11-3 | - | - | 14 | TGTGCCAGCAGCTTAGGAGCAGATAGCGAAAAACTGTTTTTT | CASSLGADSEKLFF
TRBJ1-1 | TRBV10-2 | - | - | 13 | TGCGCCAGCAGCGGAGGGGGGGACACTGAAGCTTTCTTT | CASSGGGDTEAFF
TRBJ2-2 | TRBV7-1 | TRBD2 | - | 19 | TGTGCCAGCAGCACTCCATCAGCGGGAGGGCCGTTGCTCACCGGGGAGCTGTTTTTT | CASSTPSAGGPLLTGELFF
TRBJ2-5 | TRBV6-1 | - | - | 15 | TGTGCCAGCAGTGAAGCGCAGGGGGGGCAAGAGACCCAGTACTTC | CASSEAQGGQETQYF
TRBJ2-2 | TRBV6-8 | - | - | 14 | TGTGCCGGGGGCCGGCGGGAGAACGCCGGGGAGCTGTTTTTT | CAGGRRENAGELFF
TRBJ1-6 | TRBV7-1 | - | once | 16 | TGTGCCAGCAGCGTAGCTGCCAGGAGGGGGGGAGCACCCCTCCACTTT | CASSVAARRGGAPLHF
TRBJ1-6 | TRBV28 | - | - | 12 | TGTGCCAGCAGTCTGGACAGTTCACCCCTCCACTTT | CASSLDSSPLHF
TRBJ2-1 | TRBV11-3 | - | - | 14 | TGTGCCAGCAGTTACGGCGCAGGGGTATCTGAGCAGTTCTTC | CASSYGAGVSEQFF
TRBJ2-4 | TRBV14 | - | - | 14 | TGTGCCAGCAGTAGTGGCCTAGCCAAAAACATTCAGTACTTC | CASSSGLAKNIQYF
TRBJ2-7 | TRBV28 | TRBD1 | - | 14 | TGTGCCAGCAGTTTAATTCCAGGGGGCTACGAGCAGTACTTC | CASSLIPGGYEQYF
TRBJ1-2 | TRBV28 | - | - | 15 | TGTGCCAGCACCCCTACCTGGGGCATCGACTATGGCTACACCTTC | CASTPTWGIDYGYTF
TRBJ2-3 | TRBV12-2 | - | - | 15 | TGTGCCAGTGGGAGGCCCCAGGGGTTCACAGATACGCAGTATTTT | CASGRPQGFTDTQYF
TRBJ2-5 | TRBV29-1 | - | - | 14 | TGCAGCGTTGACGGGACGGGCAACAAAGAGACCCAGTACTTC | CSVDGTGNKETQYF
TRBJ1-1 | TRBV7-4 | TRBD1 | - | 13 | TGTGCCAGCAGCCCTACAGGGGGCACTGAAGCTTTCTTT | CASSPTGGTEAFF
TRBJ1-6 | TRBV6-8 | TRBD1 | - | 19 | TGTGCCAGCAGTTACTCGGATTTGACCTGGGGACAGGGCCGGTCACCCCTCCACTTT | CASSYSDLTWGQGRSPLHF
TRBJ2-2 | TRBV10-2 | - | - | 15 | TGCGCCAGCAGTGAAGGAGCGAAGTGGACCGGGGAGCTGTTTTTT | CASSEGAKWTGELFF
TRBJ1-5 | TRBV6-8 | - | - | 17 | TGTGCCAGCAGTTACTCTGGACAGAGCCTCCAAATTTCGTCCCAGCATTTT | CASSYSGQSLQISSQHF
TRBJ2-1 | TRBV7-1 | - | - | 13 | TGTGCCAGCAGTCCCACTACATACAATGAGCAGTTCTTC | CASSPTTYNEQFF